Following are 26 T cell receptor beta chains from one sample sequenced in a study of blood T cell repertoires in COVID-19. The protocol was immunoSEQ multiplex PCR, while the TCRdb copy is restricted to in-frame clones and leaves out a portion. This sample yields around 500,000 clones, of which 75% to 90% are seen a single time; approximately 2.9% belongs to the top ten. The specimen was peripheral blood. These receptors were collected from a human donor in a cohort sampled during active COVID-19.

CDR3 DNA sequence: TGTGCCAGCAGCCCTGGGAGGTGGGACAATCAGCCCCAGCATTTT. It translates to CASSPGRWDNQPQHF. The chain couples TRBV5-8 to TRBJ1-5; D call uncertain. With 4 bases removed from V and 3 bases from J, the gap between germline ends came to 14 bases. Germline CDR1 is SGHTS and CDR2 is YDEGEE. This CDR3 region has 15 residues. Supplemented by reference TRBV5-8 and TRBJ1-5, the full variable domain reads EAGVTQSPTHLIKTRGQQATLRCSPISGHTSVYWYQQALGLGLQFLLWYDEGEERNRGNFPPRFSGRQFPNYSSELNVNALELEDSALYLCASSPGRWDNQPQHFGDGTRLSIL.

This clone was counted a few times. The chain uses TRBV9 and TRBJ1-6; TRBD1 agrees at 11 bases. V trimming: 3 bases; J trimming: 10 bases; junction bases outside the gene matches: 6. Germline-derived CDR1 and CDR2 are SGDLS and YYNGEE. The CDR3 has 15 residues. The CDR3 loop reads CASSAPGQGGSPLHF. CDR3 DNA: TGTGCCAGCAGCGCCCCGGGACAGGGGGGCTCACCCCTCCACTTT.

DNA of the CDR3: TGTGCCAGCAGAGTGGACAGGGAGTATGGCTACACCTTC. Protein sequence: CASRVDREYGYTF. The chain is built from TRBV2 and TRBJ1-2; 8 bases match TRBD1. V was clipped by 6 bases and J by 5 bases; unmatched bases: 5. Per germline, CDR1 SNHLY and CDR2 FYNNEI. The CDR3 is made up of 13 amino acids.

The genes are TRBV10-3 and TRBJ2-7, with 9 bases that match TRBD1. This CDR3 has 14 amino acids. V dropped 5 bases and J dropped 6; count of bases not matched to a gene: 8. Per the germline V gene, CDR1 is ENHRY and CDR2 is SYGVKD. CDR3 coding DNA: TGTGCCATCAGTACACAGGGGGCGCCCCTCGAGCAGTACTTC. Amino acids: CAISTQGAPLEQYF.

The chain combines TRBV3-1 (or the pseudogene TRBV3-2) with TRBJ1-2; a possible D gene is TRBD1 (6 bases). The V and J ends lost 4 bases and 4 bases respectively, with 16 bases between them. The CDR3 sequence is 15 residues long. Germline-derived CDR1 and CDR2 are LGHDT and YNNKEL (reference sequence). In DNA, the CDR3 is TGTGCCAGCAGCCTCCAGACAGGCCACGTCTATGGCTACACCTTC. Its translation: CASSLQTGHVYGYTF.

The chain uses TRBV6-5 and TRBJ1-4; D gene uncertain. Trimming took 7 bases from V and 8 from J, leaving 8 bases between them. Germline V CDR1 and CDR2: MNHEY, SVGAGI. This CDR3 spans 11 amino acids. This CDR3 is CASMRREKLFF. In nucleotides, the CDR3 is TGTGCCAGCATGCGCCGCGAAAAACTGTTTTTT.

In this sample, this clone turned up once. This chain links TRBV11-3 with TRBJ1-1, with 7 nucleotides matching TRBD1. CDR1 is SGHNT and CDR2 is YENEEA in the germline V gene. The CDR3 length is 15 residues. J was trimmed by 5 bases and V by 5 bases; bases with no gene match: 11. CDR3 amino acids: CASSPYRGASTEAFF. In DNA, the CDR3 is TGTGCCAGCAGCCCGTACAGGGGAGCATCAACTGAAGCTTTCTTT.

Only one count was recorded for this clone. The chain has TRBV7-9 and TRBJ2-2; tentatively, D is TRBD1 (5 bases). The V end was cut by 1 base, the J end by 3 bases, with 9 bases between. The CDR3 has 15 residues. Germline loops: CDR1 SEHNR, CDR2 FQNEAQ (reference sequence). In DNA form, the CDR3 reads TGTGCCAGCAGCTTAGGGGGCATAGACACCGGGGAGCTGTTTTTT. Translation: CASSLGGIDTGELFF.

V is TRBV4-2 and J is TRBJ1-2; D perhaps matches TRBD1 (6 bases). Trimming left V 4 bases short and J 4 bases short, with 19 bases between. The germline CDR1 and CDR2 sequences are LGHNA and YNFKEQ. This CDR3 has 16 residues. CDR3 sequence (DNA): TGTGCCAGCAGCCTTCGACAGGTCCCACTGCTCTATGGCTACACCTTC. It specifies CASSLRQVPLLYGYTF.

The genes are TRBV12-3 or TRBV12-4 and TRBJ1-2; D not resolved. Trimming cost V 6 bases and J 1 base, with 9 bases left between them. The CDR3 totals 13 residues. CDR3 sequence reads: CASSTPGNYGYTF. In DNA form, the CDR3 reads TGTGCCAGCAGCACCCCGGGTAACTATGGCTACACCTTC.

This rearrangement joins TRBV3-1 (or the pseudogene TRBV3-2) to TRBJ2-5; the D is unclear. The CDR3 sequence is 14 residues long. Trimming cost V 0 bases and J 5 bases, with 10 bases left between them. Looked up from germline, CDR1 is LGHDT and CDR2 is YNNKEL (reference sequence). CDR3 region: CASSQDARSETQYF. DNA of the CDR3: TGTGCCAGCAGCCAAGATGCGCGCTCGGAGACCCAGTACTTC.

The chain has TRBV2 and TRBJ1-2, with a weak D call TRBD1 (6 bases). Germline V lookup: CDR1 SNHLY, CDR2 FYNNEI. The length of the CDR3 is 17 residues. V lost 9 bases and J lost 4, with 27 bases in between. The CDR3 DNA follows: TGTGCCAGTCCCCGAAGTGGGTCAGGGGACATTAGCTATGGCTACACCTTC. Translated, it gives CASPRSGSGDISYGYTF.

The rearrangement links TRBV10-3 to TRBJ2-7; 7 bases map to TRBD1. Germline CDR1 ENHRY, CDR2 SYGVKD. CDR3 size: 15 residues. V shed 3 bases, J shed 6 bases, and the junction held 11 bases outside the gene matches. CDR3 bases: TGTGCCATCAGTGACCTGACAGGGATAGGGTCCGAGCAGTACTTC. Translated, it gives CAISDLTGIGSEQYF.

This chain links TRBV7-8 with TRBJ1-2, with D possibly matching TRBD1 (6 bases). Germline V gene lookup returns CDR1 SGHVS and CDR2 FQNEAQ. CDR3 length: 17 amino acids. The V gene lost 1 base and the J gene lost 4 bases, with 19 bases spanning the gap. DNA of the CDR3: TGTGCCAGCAGCTTAGATAACAGGGTAGGATTGAGCTATGGCTACACCTTC. As protein: CASSLDNRVGLSYGYTF.

This clone appeared a few times. The chain is built from TRBV19 and TRBJ2-2, with TRBD1 matching 8 bases. The V gene end was trimmed by 5 bases and the J gene end by 7 bases; junction bases not matched to a gene: 6. The CDR3 has 14 residues. Looked up from germline, CDR1 is LNHDA and CDR2 is SQIVND (reference sequence). The CDR3 region is CASSWGQAGGELFF. The DNA for the CDR3 is TGTGCCAGTAGTTGGGGACAGGCCGGCGGGGAGCTGTTTTTT.

The CDR3 DNA sequence: TGTGCCAGCAGAGCCGGGACAGGAGGCAGTGAAGCTTTCTTT. Its translation: CASRAGTGGSEAFF. The chain uses TRBV6-5 and TRBJ1-1; 8 positions match TRBD1. The germline V gene has CDR1 MNHEY and CDR2 SVGAGI. CDR3 length equals 14 residues. The trim removed 6 bases at V and 7 bases at J, leaving 10 bases unmatched.

This clone was detected once. This chain uses TRBV19 with TRBJ1-5, with 8 bases that match TRBD1. CDR3 length: 15 amino acids. Germline V gives CDR1 LNHDA, CDR2 SQIVND (reference sequence). V trimming: 3 bases; J trimming: 6 bases; junction bases outside the gene matches: 7. CDR3 protein: CASSMLQGVGQPQHF. The CDR3 DNA sequence: TGTGCCAGTAGTATGCTACAGGGGGTAGGTCAGCCCCAGCATTTT.

This chain joins TRBV5-8 and TRBJ2-1; maybe TRBD2 (6 bases). CDR1 and CDR2 from the germline V gene are SGHTS and YDEGEE. The V end lost 2 bases, the J end lost 10 bases, and 13 bases lay between the germline ends. This CDR3 spans 13 amino acids. Here the CDR3 reads CASSFTRGGEQFF. In nucleotides, the CDR3 is TGTGCCAGCAGCTTCACGCGGGGAGGAGAGCAGTTCTTC.

The gene calls are TRBV2 and TRBJ1-1, with 7 bases fitting TRBD1. This CDR3 is 16 amino acids long. In germline, CDR1 is SNHLY, CDR2 FYNNEI. The J segment lost 0 bases and the V segment lost 6 bases, leaving 10 bases of the junction unmatched. Here the CDR3 reads CASRTGKGAVNTEAFF. CDR3 nucleotides: TGTGCCAGCAGGACCGGTAAGGGGGCGGTGAACACTGAAGCTTTCTTT.

This chain joins TRBV5-4 and TRBJ1-2, with 7 bases identical to TRBD1. V lost 9 bases, J lost 2 bases, and 7 bases stayed unmatched. CDR1 and CDR2 from the germline V gene are SGHNT and YYREEE (reference sequence). This CDR3 comprises 13 residues. CDR3 sequence (DNA): TGTGCCATCCACCGGGACAGAAACTATGGCTACACCTTC. It is translated as CAIHRDRNYGYTF.

V gene TRBV29-1 combines with J gene TRBJ2-3; TRBD2 agrees at 14 bases. Per the germline V gene, CDR1 is SQVTM and CDR2 is ANQGSEA. With 5 bases clipped from V and 3 bases from J, the junction kept 7 bases outside the gene matches. This CDR3 is 16 amino acids long. CDR3 sequence: CSVSGLAGVGTDTQYF. The CDR3 DNA is TGCAGCGTTTCGGGACTAGCGGGAGTGGGGACAGATACGCAGTATTTT.

The chain links TRBV27 to TRBJ1-2, with 9 nucleotides matching TRBD1. The CDR3 extends over 13 amino acids. After removal of 7 bases from V and 5 bases from J, the junction contained 5 bases not matched to a gene. Germline loops: CDR1 MNHEY, CDR2 SMNVEV (reference sequence). The CDR3 DNA reads TGTGCCAGCATGGGACAGGGATCGTATGGCTACACCTTC. It codes for CASMGQGSYGYTF.

The genes are TRBV3-1 (or the pseudogene TRBV3-2) and TRBJ1-1; weak D call: TRBD1 (6 bases). In germline, CDR1 is LGHDT, CDR2 YNNKEL (reference sequence). The CDR3 extends over 18 amino acids. Trimming took 1 base from V and 0 from J, leaving 18 bases between them. The chain's CDR3 is CASSQVQGRQVLNTEAFF. In DNA form, the CDR3 reads TGTGCCAGCAGCCAAGTTCAGGGTCGACAGGTGTTGAACACTGAAGCTTTCTTT.

The chain carries TRBV4-1 and TRBJ2-7, with a weak D call TRBD2 (5 bases). The CDR3 consists of 14 residues. The V gene lost 0 bases and the J gene lost 4 bases, with 10 bases spanning the gap. CDR1 and CDR2 from the germline V gene are MGHRA and YSYEKL. The CDR3 region has the DNA TGCGCCAGCAGCCAAGAACCGGACTGGTACGAGCAGTACTTC. Encoded protein: CASSQEPDWYEQYF.

V gene TRBV7-3 combines with J gene TRBJ2-5; D not resolved. Germline-derived CDR1 and CDR2 are SGHTA and FQGTGA. V was shortened by 5 bases and J by 0 bases, with 13 bases between the two germline ends. The CDR3 runs 15 residues. For the CDR3, the DNA is TGTGCCAGCAGCCTTAGTCCAAATTACCAAGAGACCCAGTACTTC. Protein: CASSLSPNYQETQYF. Drawing the rest from reference TRBV7-3 and TRBJ2-5, the complete variable domain is GAGVSQTPSNKVTEKGKYVELRCDPISGHTALYWYRQSLGQGPEFLIYFQGTGAADDSGLPNDRFFAVRPEGSVSTLKIQRTERGDSAVYLCASSLSPNYQETQYFGPGTRLLVL.

This rearrangement joins TRBV18 to TRBJ1-1; TRBD1 matches 8 bases. Per germline, CDR1 KGHSH and CDR2 LQKENI. The CDR3 extends over 16 amino acids. The V gene end was trimmed by 3 bases and the J gene end by 6 bases; junction bases not matched to a gene: 12. CDR3 in amino acids: CASSPIPTGERAEAFF. CDR3 sequence (DNA): TGTGCCAGCTCACCCATCCCGACAGGGGAACGGGCTGAAGCTTTCTTT.